Each of the 27 T cell receptor beta chains below was sequenced from the same sample in a study of blood T cells in healthy people across ages. The second PCR ran about 6 to 12 cycles with a sample-barcoded 5' primer and J-beta primers. TCRdb recomputed calls from the 5' RACE reads with MiXCR, one row per CDR3 protein. The sample holds 1.5 million to 1.9 million distinct CDR3 sequences, roughly two fifths seen once. Sequenced material: blood. The receptors were gathered from a young woman in good health.

In its sample, this clonotype was seen a few times. The chain employs TRBV20-1 and TRBJ1-1; D gene uncertain. CDR3 size: 14 residues. Trimming shortened V by 0 bases and J by 3 bases, and 11 bases separated the two germline ends. Germline CDR1 DFQATT, CDR2 SNEGSKA (reference sequence). CDR3 sequence (DNA): TGCAGTGCTAGAGAGTCCACAGAGTACACTGAAGCTTTCTTT. Amino acid sequence: CSARESTEYTEAFF.

V is TRBV7-2 and J is TRBJ1-5; D perhaps matches TRBD1 (5 bases). Trimming shortened V by 3 bases and J by 5 bases, and 8 bases separated the two germline ends. The CDR3 loop spans 13 amino acids. Germline V gene data show CDR1 as SGHTA and CDR2 as FQGNSA. The CDR3 DNA reads as TGTGCCAGCAGCTTTGACAGTTATCAGCCCCAGCATTTT. Its translation is CASSFDSYQPQHF.

This clonotype was seen more than once but under ten times. This rearrangement joins TRBV29-1 to TRBJ2-7; tentative D call: TRBD2 (6 bases). CDR3 length equals 16 residues. Germline-derived CDR1 and CDR2 are SQVTM and ANQGSEA. V was shortened by 1 base and J by 0 bases, with 16 bases between the two germline ends. CDR3 in amino acids: CSVEGPRDSSSYEQYF. CDR3 coding DNA: TGCAGCGTTGAAGGGCCCAGGGACTCAAGCTCCTACGAGCAGTACTTC.

The CDR3: CASSSTRQIPGANVLTF. The CDR3, as DNA: TGCGCCAGCAGCTCAACTAGACAGATCCCTGGGGCCAACGTCCTGACTTTC. The V gene is TRBV5-1, the J gene TRBJ2-6; TRBD1 or TRBD2 may be the D gene (5 bases each). Trimming pared 3 bases from V and 2 bases from J, leaving 15 bases between. The V gene's germline CDR1 is SGHRS and CDR2 YFSETQ. The CDR3 runs to 17 residues.

This clonotype has only a few counts. The V gene is TRBV12-3 or TRBV12-4, the J gene TRBJ2-3, with TRBD2 matching 12 bases. V gave up 6 bases and J gave up 4 bases; unmatched junction bases: 8. The CDR3 is 16 amino acids. This CDR3 reads CASSPRTSGEADTQYF. In nucleotides, the CDR3 is TGTGCCAGCAGCCCCCGGACTAGCGGGGAAGCAGATACGCAGTATTTT.

This clonotype was counted between two and nine times. The chain joins TRBV10-2 to TRBJ2-1, with 7 bases lining up with TRBD1. This CDR3 has 13 amino acids. Germline CDR1 and CDR2: WSHSY and SAAADI. The V segment lost 8 bases and the J segment 5 bases; nucleotides outside the gene matches: 6. CDR3 residues: CASLRDSNNEQFF. CDR3 nucleotide sequence: TGCGCCAGCCTCCGGGACAGCAACAATGAGCAGTTCTTC.

V and J are TRBV4-3 and TRBJ2-1, with D unclear. Per germline, CDR1 LGHNA and CDR2 YSLEER. The CDR3 is made up of 16 amino acids. The V and J ends lost 3 bases and 3 bases respectively, with 15 bases between them. CDR3 bases: TGCGCCAGCAGCCAGATCGCGGTAAGCGACTACAATGAGCAGTTCTTC. It encodes CASSQIAVSDYNEQFF.

This clonotype was seen more than once but under ten times. This chain links TRBV7-2 with TRBJ2-3; 7 bases line up with TRBD2. The CDR3 spans 15 residues. CDR1 is SGHTA, CDR2 FQGNSA, per germline. Trimming at V came to 2 bases and at J to 14 bases, leaving 16 bases not matched to a gene. The CDR3 sequence is CASSLWSSGEPPRYF. Written as DNA, the CDR3 is TGTGCCAGCAGCTTATGGTCGAGCGGGGAGCCCCCTCGGTATTTT.

The V gene is TRBV20-1, the J gene TRBJ2-1; perhaps D is TRBD1 or TRBD2 (5 bases each). The CDR3 totals 15 residues. Trimming cost V 0 bases and J 7 bases, with 16 bases left between them. CDR1 is DFQATT, CDR2 SNEGSKA, per germline (reference sequence). The DNA for the CDR3 is TGCAGTGCTAGAGACAGGGTTGATACGGGGAATGAGCAGTTCTTC. Its protein is CSARDRVDTGNEQFF.

This clonotype was seen more than once but under ten times. This chain joins TRBV4-2 and TRBJ2-1, with 7 bases fitting TRBD2. This CDR3 is built from 16 residues. Germline V CDR1 and CDR2: LGHNA, YNFKEQ. Losses at the gene ends were 1 base for V and 4 bases for J; bases not matched to a gene: 7. Written as DNA, the CDR3 is TGTGCCAGCAGCCAAGGTAGAGCGGGGTCGTACAATGAGCAGTTCTTC. Amino acid sequence: CASSQGRAGSYNEQFF.

CDR3 sequence: CASSPHRGGREKLFF. In nucleotides, the CDR3 is TGTGCCAGCAGTCCACACAGGGGCGGACGTGAAAAACTGTTTTTT. The chain has TRBV27 and TRBJ1-4; 7 nucleotides line up with TRBD1. CDR3 length: 15 amino acids. Trimming at V came to 5 bases and at J to 7 bases, leaving 10 bases not matched to a gene. CDR1 and CDR2 (germline): MNHEY, SMNVEV (reference sequence).

The sample holds a few counts of this clonotype. This chain links TRBV13 with TRBJ2-1, with no clear D. Per the germline V gene, CDR1 is PRHDT and CDR2 is FYEKMQ (reference sequence). Trimming cost V 1 base and J 5 bases, with 9 bases left between them. CDR3 length: 14 amino acids. DNA for the CDR3: TGTGCCAGCAGCTTAGTTGGTTGGGACAATGAGCAGTTCTTC. Amino acids: CASSLVGWDNEQFF. The full variable domain, rest sourced from reference TRBV13 and TRBJ2-1, is AAGVIQSPRHLIKEKRETATLKCYPIPRHDTVYWYQQGPGQDPQFLISFYEKMQSDKGSIPDRFSAQQFSDYHSELNMSSLELGDSALYFCASSLVGWDNEQFFGPGTRLTVL.

Note on this clonotype: Being one base from a much bigger clone, this may be a read error. This chain uses TRBV27 with TRBJ1-2; 10 bases line up with TRBD1. The CDR3 runs 13 residues. Per germline, CDR1 MNHEY and CDR2 SMNVEV (reference sequence). CDR3 sequence reads: CASSGQGGYDYTF. CDR3 nucleotide sequence: TGTGCCAGCAGTGGACAGGGGGGCTATGACTACACCTTC.

This clonotype was detected only a few times. The chain has TRBV6-2 or TRBV6-3 and TRBJ2-3; 7 bases map to TRBD2. V was pared by 3 bases and J by 2 bases, with 5 bases of the junction left unmatched. The CDR3 covers 15 residues. Germline-derived CDR1 and CDR2 are MNHEY and SVGEGT. CDR3 sequence: CASSYPSGYTDTQYF. CDR3 coding DNA: TGTGCCAGCAGTTATCCTAGCGGCTACACAGATACGCAGTATTTT.

The CDR3, as DNA: TGTGCCAGCAGTCCAGTAATACGGACTCGTGAGCAGTTCTTC. This translates into CASSPVIRTREQFF. The chain links TRBV2 to TRBJ2-1, with D possibly TRBD2 on 5 matching bases. V was shortened by 5 bases and J by 9 bases, with 17 bases between the two germline ends. The CDR3 totals 14 residues. Per the germline V gene, CDR1 is SNHLY and CDR2 is FYNNEI.

The chain uses TRBV30 and TRBJ1-2; D is unclear. Per germline, CDR1 GTSNPN and CDR2 SVGIG (reference sequence). V lost 0 bases, J lost 2 bases, and 7 bases lay in between. The CDR3 has 13 amino acids. CDR3 protein: CAWSVRENYGYTF. The CDR3 coding sequence is TGTGCCTGGAGTGTACGGGAAAACTATGGCTACACCTTC.

The chain employs TRBV7-9 and TRBJ2-1, with 10 bases that match TRBD2. Per germline, CDR1 SEHNR and CDR2 FQNEAQ (reference sequence). J was trimmed by 14 bases and V by 3 bases; bases with no gene match: 4. The CDR3 totals 12 residues. This CDR3 is CASSLGTSAEFF. The CDR3 DNA is TGTGCCAGCAGCTTGGGGACTAGCGCAGAGTTCTTC.

Turning to this clonotype: With a much larger clone just one base away, this may be a read error. This chain links TRBV29-1 with TRBJ2-7; the match to TRBD1 covers 8 bases. Germline CDR1 reads SQVTM; CDR2 reads ANQGSEA. The CDR3 length is 11 residues. The CDR3 loop is CIRTGFYVQYF. The CDR3 bases are TGCATCAGGACAGGGTTCTACGTGCAGTACTTC.

The chain links TRBV12-3 or TRBV12-4 to TRBJ1-6; maybe TRBD1 (5 bases). The V gene lost 10 bases and the J gene lost 6 bases, with 13 bases spanning the gap. The CDR3 sequence is 13 residues long. The CDR3: CAIGGEGNSPLHF. Here the CDR3 DNA reads TGTGCCATCGGGGGGGAGGGTAATTCACCCCTCCACTTT.

CDR3 nucleotides: TGTGCCAGCAGCTTGGCGGGGTGGAGCTCCTACGAGCAGTACTTC. It specifies CASSLAGWSSYEQYF. The chain employs TRBV7-9 and TRBJ2-7; TRBD2 might be the D (6 bases). Germline loops: CDR1 SEHNR, CDR2 FQNEAQ (reference sequence). The germline V and J ends were trimmed by 3 bases and 0 bases, with 12 bases remaining between them. The length of the CDR3 is 15 residues.

The sample holds many counts of this clonotype. The chain uses TRBV4-1 and TRBJ1-2, with 8 positions matching TRBD1. The CDR3 has 13 residues. After removal of 1 base from V and 5 bases from J, the junction contained 0 bases not matched to a gene. The V gene's germline CDR1 is MGHRA and CDR2 YSYEKL. CDR3 in amino acids: CASSQGTGYGYTF. Here the CDR3 DNA reads TGCGCCAGCAGCCAAGGGACAGGGTATGGCTACACCTTC.

This clonotype occurred a few times. The chain couples TRBV15 to TRBJ1-1; D unclear. V shed 1 base and J shed 5 bases, with 14 bases lying between them. CDR1 and CDR2 (germline): LNHNV, YYDKDF (reference sequence). CDR3 length: 15 residues. The CDR3 spells CATSRGARGGTEAFF. The CDR3 DNA reads TGTGCCACCAGCAGAGGGGCCCGGGGAGGAACTGAAGCTTTCTTT.

The chain's CDR3 is CSARYLDRGFGETQYF. The CDR3 coding sequence is TGCAGTGCTAGATACCTGGACAGGGGCTTTGGGGAGACCCAGTACTTC. The gene calls are TRBV20-1 and TRBJ2-5; 9 bases match TRBD1. CDR3 size: 16 residues. In germline, CDR1 is DFQATT, CDR2 SNEGSKA (reference sequence). Germline trimming cut 2 bases from V and 5 bases from J; bases unmatched to any gene: 12.

This clonotype was seen a handful of times. V usage is TRBV7-9 and J usage is TRBJ2-3, with 9 nucleotides matching TRBD2. This CDR3 spans 16 amino acids. Losses at the gene ends were 3 bases for V and 9 bases for J; bases not matched to a gene: 13. CDR1 is SEHNR, CDR2 FQNEAQ, per germline (reference sequence). DNA of the CDR3: TGTGCCAGCAGCTTCTCGGCCCCCGCGACTAGCGGAACGCAGTATTTT. This sequence encodes CASSFSAPATSGTQYF.

The V and J genes are TRBV2 and TRBJ1-5, with D possibly TRBD1 on 6 matching bases. Trimming took off 4 bases at V and 2 bases at J, with 9 bases between the two ends. Germline assignment: CDR1 SNHLY and CDR2 FYNNEI. The CDR3 contains 14 residues. The CDR3 sequence: CASSVTGRNQPQHF. CDR3 in DNA: TGTGCCAGCAGTGTTACAGGGCGCAATCAGCCCCAGCATTTT.

This chain connects TRBV6-2 or TRBV6-3 to TRBJ2-7; D is unclear. CDR1 and CDR2 (germline): MNHEY, SVGEGT. This CDR3 has 14 residues. Trimming stripped 2 bases from V and 3 bases from J, with 11 bases between. The CDR3 loop is CASSYPTVDYEQYF. In DNA form, the CDR3 reads TGTGCCAGCAGTTACCCAACGGTAGACTACGAGCAGTACTTC.

This clonotype turned up a few times. The chain is built from TRBV15 and TRBJ2-3; D remains unclear. Looked up from germline, CDR1 is LNHNV and CDR2 is YYDKDF (reference sequence). The CDR3 loop spans 15 amino acids. Trimming pared 5 bases from V and 0 bases from J, leaving 12 bases between. Here the CDR3 reads CATSRASSSTDTQYF. The CDR3 nucleotides read TGTGCCACCAGCCGAGCGTCCTCTAGCACAGATACGCAGTATTTT.